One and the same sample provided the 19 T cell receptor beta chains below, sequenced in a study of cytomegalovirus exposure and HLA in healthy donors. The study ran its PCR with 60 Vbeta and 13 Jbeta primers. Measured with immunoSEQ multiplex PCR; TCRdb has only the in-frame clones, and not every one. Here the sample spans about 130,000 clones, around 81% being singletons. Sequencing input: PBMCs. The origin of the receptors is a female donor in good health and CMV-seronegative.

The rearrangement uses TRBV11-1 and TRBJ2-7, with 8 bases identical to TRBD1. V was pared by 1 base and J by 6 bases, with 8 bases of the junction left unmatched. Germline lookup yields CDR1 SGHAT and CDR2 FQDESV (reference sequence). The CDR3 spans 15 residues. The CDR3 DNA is TGTGCCAGCAGCTTAGAAGCAGGGGGCGAAGGCGAGCAGTACTTC. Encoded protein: CASSLEAGGEGEQYF.

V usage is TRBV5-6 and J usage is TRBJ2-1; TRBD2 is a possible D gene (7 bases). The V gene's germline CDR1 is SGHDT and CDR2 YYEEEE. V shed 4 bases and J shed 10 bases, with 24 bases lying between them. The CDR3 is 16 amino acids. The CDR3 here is CASSRSGVAGYMEQFF. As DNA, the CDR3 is TGTGCCAGCAGCCGTTCAGGGGTAGCGGGTTACATGGAGCAGTTCTTC.

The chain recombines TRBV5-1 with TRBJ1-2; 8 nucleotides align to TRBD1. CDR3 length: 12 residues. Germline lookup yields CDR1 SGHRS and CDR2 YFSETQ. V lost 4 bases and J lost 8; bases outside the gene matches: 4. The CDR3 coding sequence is TGCGCCAGCAGCCTCTGGACAGGGGGCTACACCTTC. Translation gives CASSLWTGGYTF.

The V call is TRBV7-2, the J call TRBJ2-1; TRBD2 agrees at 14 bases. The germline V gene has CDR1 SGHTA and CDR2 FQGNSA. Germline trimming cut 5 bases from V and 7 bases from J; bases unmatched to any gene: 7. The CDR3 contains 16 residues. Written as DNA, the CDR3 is TGTGCCAGCAGCGCCCGACTAGCGGGAGGGAGGAATGAGCAGTTCTTC. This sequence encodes CASSARLAGGRNEQFF.

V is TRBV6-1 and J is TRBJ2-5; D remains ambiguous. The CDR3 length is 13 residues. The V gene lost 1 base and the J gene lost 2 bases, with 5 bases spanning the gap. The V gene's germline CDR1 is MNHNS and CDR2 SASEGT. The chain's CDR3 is CASSEVYQETQYF. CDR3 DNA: TGTGCCAGCAGTGAAGTGTATCAAGAGACCCAGTACTTC.

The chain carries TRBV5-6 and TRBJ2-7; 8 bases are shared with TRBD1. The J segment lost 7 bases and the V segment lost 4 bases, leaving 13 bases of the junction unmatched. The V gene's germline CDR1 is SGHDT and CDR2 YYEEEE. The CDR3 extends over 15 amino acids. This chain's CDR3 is CASSGRTGWVGEQYF. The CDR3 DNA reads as TGTGCCAGCAGCGGAAGGACAGGGTGGGTTGGAGAGCAGTACTTC.

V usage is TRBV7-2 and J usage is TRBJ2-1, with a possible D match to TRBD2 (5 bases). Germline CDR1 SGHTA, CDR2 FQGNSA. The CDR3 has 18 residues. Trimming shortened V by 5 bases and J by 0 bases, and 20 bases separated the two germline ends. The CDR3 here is CASSPPTAGWSSYNEQFF. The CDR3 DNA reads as TGTGCCAGCAGCCCCCCGACGGCGGGTTGGAGCTCCTACAATGAGCAGTTCTTC.

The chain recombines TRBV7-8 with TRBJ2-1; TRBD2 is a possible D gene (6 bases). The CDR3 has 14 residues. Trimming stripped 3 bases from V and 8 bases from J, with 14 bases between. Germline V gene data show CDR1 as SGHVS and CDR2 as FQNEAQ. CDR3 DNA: TGTGCCAGCAGCTTTGGGACTGCCAGCGATGAGCAGTTCTTC. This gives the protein CASSFGTASDEQFF.

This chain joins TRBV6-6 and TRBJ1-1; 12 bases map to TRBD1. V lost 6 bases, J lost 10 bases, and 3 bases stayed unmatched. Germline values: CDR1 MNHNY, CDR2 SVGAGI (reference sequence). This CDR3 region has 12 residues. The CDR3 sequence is CASSPGQGAAFF. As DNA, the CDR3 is TGTGCCAGCAGCCCGGGACAGGGGGCAGCTTTCTTT.

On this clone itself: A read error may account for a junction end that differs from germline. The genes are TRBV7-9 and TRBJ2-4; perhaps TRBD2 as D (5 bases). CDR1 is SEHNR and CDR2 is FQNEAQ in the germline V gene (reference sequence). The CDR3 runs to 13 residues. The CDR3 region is CSSSLALGNIQYF. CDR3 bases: TGTTCCAGCAGCTTAGCGCTCGGAAACATTCAGTACTTC.

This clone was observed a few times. The CDR3 nucleotides are TGCGCCAGCGGGGACAGTGAAGCTTTCTTT. It codes for CASGDSEAFF. The rearrangement links TRBV10-2 to TRBJ1-1, with 7 positions matching TRBD1. CDR1 and CDR2 from the germline V gene are WSHSY and SAAADI. This CDR3 comprises 10 residues. V was pared by 8 bases and J by 7 bases, with 1 base of the junction left unmatched.

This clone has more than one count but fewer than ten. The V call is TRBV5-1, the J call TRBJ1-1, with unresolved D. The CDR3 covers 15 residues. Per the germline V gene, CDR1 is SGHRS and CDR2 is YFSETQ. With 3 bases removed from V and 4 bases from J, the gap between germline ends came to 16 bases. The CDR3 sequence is CASSSGSGRVTEAFF. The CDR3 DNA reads TGCGCCAGCAGCTCAGGATCCGGGCGGGTCACTGAAGCTTTCTTT.

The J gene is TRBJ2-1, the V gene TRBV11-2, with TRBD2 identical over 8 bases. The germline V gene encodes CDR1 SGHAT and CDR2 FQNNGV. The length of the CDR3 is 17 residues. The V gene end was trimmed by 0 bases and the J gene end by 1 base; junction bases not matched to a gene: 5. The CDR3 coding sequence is TGTGCCAGCAGCTTAGAGTATAGCGGGACTTCCTACAATGAGCAGTTCTTC. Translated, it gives CASSLEYSGTSYNEQFF.

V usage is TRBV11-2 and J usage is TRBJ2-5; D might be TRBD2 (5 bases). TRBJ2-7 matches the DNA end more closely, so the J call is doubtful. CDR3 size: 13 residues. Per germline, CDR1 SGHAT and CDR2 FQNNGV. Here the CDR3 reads CASSNGLVYEQYF. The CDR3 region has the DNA TGTGCCAGCAGCAATGGACTCGTTTACGAGCAGTACTTC.

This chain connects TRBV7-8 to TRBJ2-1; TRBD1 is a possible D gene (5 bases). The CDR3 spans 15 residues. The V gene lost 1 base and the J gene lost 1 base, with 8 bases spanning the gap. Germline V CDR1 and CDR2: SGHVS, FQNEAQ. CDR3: CASSLGSGSYNEQFF. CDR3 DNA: TGTGCCAGCAGCTTAGGGTCAGGGTCCTACAATGAGCAGTTCTTC.

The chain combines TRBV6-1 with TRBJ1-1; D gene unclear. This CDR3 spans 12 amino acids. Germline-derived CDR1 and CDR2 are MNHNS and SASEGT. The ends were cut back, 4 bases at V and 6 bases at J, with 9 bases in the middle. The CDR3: CASSGYSAEAFF. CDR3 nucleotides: TGTGCCAGCAGTGGGTATTCGGCTGAAGCTTTCTTT.

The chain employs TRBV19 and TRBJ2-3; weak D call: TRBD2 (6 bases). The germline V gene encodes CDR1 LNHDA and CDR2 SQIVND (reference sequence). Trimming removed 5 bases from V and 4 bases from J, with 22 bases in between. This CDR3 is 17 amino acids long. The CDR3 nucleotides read TGTGCCAGTAGTCAGATCGAGCGGGCAACTCAGGCAGATACGCAGTATTTT. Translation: CASSQIERATQADTQYF.

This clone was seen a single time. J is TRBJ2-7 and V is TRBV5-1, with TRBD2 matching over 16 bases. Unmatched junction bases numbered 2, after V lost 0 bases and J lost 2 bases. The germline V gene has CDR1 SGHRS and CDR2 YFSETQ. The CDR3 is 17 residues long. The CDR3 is CASSLAGTSGRAYEQYF. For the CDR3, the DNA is TGCGCCAGCAGCTTGGCCGGGACTAGCGGGAGGGCCTACGAGCAGTACTTC.

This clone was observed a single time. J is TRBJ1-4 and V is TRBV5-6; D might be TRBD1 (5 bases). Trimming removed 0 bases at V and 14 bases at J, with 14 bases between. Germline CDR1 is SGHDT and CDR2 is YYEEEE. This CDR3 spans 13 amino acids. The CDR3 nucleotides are TGTGCCAGCAGCTTGGGGACACCGGGTTGGCTGTTTTTT. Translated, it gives CASSLGTPGWLFF.